The clone carrying this TCR beta chain was counted a few times. Its specificity is unknown. The data were obtained in a study of blood T cells in healthy people across ages. General study findings and limits: There was no known CMV status for donors, so expanded clonotype changes were possibly confounded.

Combining a sample-barcoded 5' primer with a J-beta primer mix, a second PCR ran for roughly 7 to 12 cycles. Via MiXCR, TCRdb re-called the 5' RACE reads, giving one row per CDR3 protein. The sample records about 930,000 distinct CDR3 sequences, 25% to 35% being singletons. The germline V and J ends were trimmed by 5 bases and 1 base, with 11 bases remaining between them. Germline CDR1 reads SEHNR; CDR2 reads FQNEAQ (reference sequence). The CDR3 consists of 14 residues. The same specimen was also included in a second study, on T cells of mothers and their children. This second study notes: Researchers found no T cell clones that were persistent and microchimeric.

Sequenced: blood. The origin of this receptor is a woman aged 40 to 50 in good health. The chain combines TRBV7-9 with TRBJ1-2; D is undetermined. CDR3 in amino acids: CASSTRASNYGYTF. The DNA for the CDR3 is TGTGCCAGCAGCACGAGGGCCAGTAACTATGGCTACACCTTC.